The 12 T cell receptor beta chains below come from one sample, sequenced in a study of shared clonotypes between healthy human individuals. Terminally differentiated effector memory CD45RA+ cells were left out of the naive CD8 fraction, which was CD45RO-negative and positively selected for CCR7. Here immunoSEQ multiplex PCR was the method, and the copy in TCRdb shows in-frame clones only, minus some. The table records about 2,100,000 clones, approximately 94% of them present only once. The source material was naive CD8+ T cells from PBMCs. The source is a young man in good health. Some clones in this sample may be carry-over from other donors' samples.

CDR3 loop: CASSSDGYEQYF. In DNA, the CDR3 is TGTGCCAGCAGCTCGGACGGGTACGAGCAGTACTTC. The rearrangement uses TRBV7-3 and TRBJ2-7; D not resolved. The germline CDR1 and CDR2 sequences are SGHTA and FQGTGA. V gave up 4 bases and J gave up 4 bases, with 8 bases separating them. The CDR3 is 12 amino acids.

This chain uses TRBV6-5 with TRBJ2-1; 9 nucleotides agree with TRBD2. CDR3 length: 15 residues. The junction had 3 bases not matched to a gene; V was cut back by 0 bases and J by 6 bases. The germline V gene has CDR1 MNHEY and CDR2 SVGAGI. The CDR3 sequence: CASSYSLAGVNEQFF. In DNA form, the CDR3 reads TGTGCCAGCAGTTACTCATTAGCGGGAGTCAATGAGCAGTTCTTC.

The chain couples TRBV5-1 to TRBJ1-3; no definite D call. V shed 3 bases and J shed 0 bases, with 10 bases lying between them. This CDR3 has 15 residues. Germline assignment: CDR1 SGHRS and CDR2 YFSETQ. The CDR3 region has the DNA TGCGCCAGCAGCTCAGACCTGGGCTCTGGAAACACCATATATTTT. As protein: CASSSDLGSGNTIYF.

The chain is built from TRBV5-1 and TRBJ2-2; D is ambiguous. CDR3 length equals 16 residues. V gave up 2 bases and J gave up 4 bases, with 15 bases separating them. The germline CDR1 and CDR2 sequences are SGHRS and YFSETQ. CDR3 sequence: CASSLGYRAITGELFF. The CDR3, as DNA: TGCGCCAGCAGCTTAGGTTACAGAGCCATCACCGGGGAGCTGTTTTTT.

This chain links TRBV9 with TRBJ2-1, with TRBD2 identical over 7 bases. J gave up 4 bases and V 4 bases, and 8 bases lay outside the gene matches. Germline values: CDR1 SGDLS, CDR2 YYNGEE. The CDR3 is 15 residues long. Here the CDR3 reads CASSQGLAEYNEQFF. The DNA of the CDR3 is TGTGCCAGCAGCCAAGGGCTAGCGGAATACAATGAGCAGTTCTTC.

The CDR3 bases are TGCGCCAGCAGGGTAGAGGAGTCAACGAACACCGGGGAGCTGTTTTTT. Residues: CASRVEESTNTGELFF. The rearrangement uses TRBV5-1 and TRBJ2-2; no clear D gene. The V end lost 5 bases, the J end lost 0 bases, and 14 bases lay between the germline ends. This CDR3 comprises 16 residues. The germline CDR1 and CDR2 sequences are SGHRS and YFSETQ.

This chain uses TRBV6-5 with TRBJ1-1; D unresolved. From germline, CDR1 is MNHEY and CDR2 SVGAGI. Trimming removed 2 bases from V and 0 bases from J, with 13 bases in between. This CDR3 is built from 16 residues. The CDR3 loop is CASSYGLRPMNTEAFF. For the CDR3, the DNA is TGTGCCAGCAGTTACGGCCTTCGGCCTATGAACACTGAAGCTTTCTTT.

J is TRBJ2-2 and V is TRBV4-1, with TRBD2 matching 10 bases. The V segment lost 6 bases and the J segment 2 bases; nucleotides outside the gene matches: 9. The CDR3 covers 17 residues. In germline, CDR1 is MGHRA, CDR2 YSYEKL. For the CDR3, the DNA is TGCGCCAGCAGTACTCTAGCGGGGGTCATCAACACCGGGGAGCTGTTTTTT. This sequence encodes CASSTLAGVINTGELFF.

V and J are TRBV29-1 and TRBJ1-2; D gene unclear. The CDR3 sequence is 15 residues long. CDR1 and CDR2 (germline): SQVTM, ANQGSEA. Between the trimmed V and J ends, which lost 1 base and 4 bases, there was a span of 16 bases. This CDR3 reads CSVEALPGSGYGYTF. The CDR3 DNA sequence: TGCAGCGTTGAAGCACTACCCGGGTCGGGCTATGGCTACACCTTC.

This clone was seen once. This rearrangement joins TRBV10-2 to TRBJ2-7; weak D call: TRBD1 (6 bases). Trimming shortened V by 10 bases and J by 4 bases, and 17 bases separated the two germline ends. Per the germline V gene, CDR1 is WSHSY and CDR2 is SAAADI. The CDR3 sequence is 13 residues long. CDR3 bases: TGCGCCAACTCACAGGGCCCCGGGTACGAGCAGTACTTC. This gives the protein CANSQGPGYEQYF.

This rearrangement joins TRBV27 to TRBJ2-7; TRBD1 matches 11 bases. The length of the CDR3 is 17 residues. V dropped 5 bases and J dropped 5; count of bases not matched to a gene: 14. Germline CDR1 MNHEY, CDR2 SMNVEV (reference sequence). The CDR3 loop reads CASSLKRISGQGDEQYF. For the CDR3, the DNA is TGTGCCAGCAGTCTAAAGCGTATTTCGGGACAGGGGGACGAGCAGTACTTC.

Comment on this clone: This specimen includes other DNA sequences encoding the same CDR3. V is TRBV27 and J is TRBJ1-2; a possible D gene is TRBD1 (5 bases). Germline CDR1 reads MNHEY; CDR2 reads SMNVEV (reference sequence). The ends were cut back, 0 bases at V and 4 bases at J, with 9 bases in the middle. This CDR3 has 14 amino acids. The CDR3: CASSLSGAAYGYTF. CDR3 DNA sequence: TGTGCCAGCAGTTTATCTGGGGCAGCCTATGGCTACACCTTC.